The 21 T cell receptor beta chains below come from one sample, sequenced in a study of blood T cell repertoires in COVID-19. Clones were sequenced by immunoSEQ multiplex PCR, and TCRdb holds only the in-frame ones, with some missing. The sample carries 150,000 to 200,000 clones, 80% to 90% recorded once. Sequences were obtained from peripheral blood. These receptors all come from a young man who had recovered from COVID-19.

The chain links TRBV7-2 to TRBJ2-1, with a possible D match to TRBD2 (6 bases). Germline V gives CDR1 SGHTA, CDR2 FQGNSA. The CDR3 contains 12 residues. The V end was cut by 2 bases, the J end by 8 bases, with 7 bases between. The CDR3 DNA sequence: TGTGCCAGCAGCTTATCGGGGGATGAGCAGTTCTTC. Amino acid sequence: CASSLSGDEQFF.

The chain is built from TRBV15 and TRBJ1-1, with no clear D. There are 12 residues in the CDR3. From germline, CDR1 is LNHNV and CDR2 YYDKDF (reference sequence). Trimming cost V 0 bases and J 11 bases, with 10 bases left between them. In DNA, the CDR3 is TGTGCCACCAGCAGAGATCTTGTGGAGGCTTTCTTT. Translation gives CATSRDLVEAFF.

V gene TRBV18 combines with J gene TRBJ1-2; TRBD1 is a possible D gene (5 bases). The ends were cut back, 3 bases at V and 10 bases at J, with 18 bases in the middle. Germline loops: CDR1 KGHSH, CDR2 LQKENI. The CDR3 extends over 14 amino acids. CDR3 region: CASSPGEGRTLYTF. In DNA form, the CDR3 reads TGTGCCAGCTCACCGGGGGAGGGGCGCACTCTCTACACCTTC.

The chain is built from TRBV7-2 and TRBJ2-3, with a possible D match to TRBD2 (7 bases). The V end lost 5 bases, the J end lost 4 bases, and 22 bases lay between the germline ends. This CDR3 spans 17 amino acids. Per the germline V gene, CDR1 is SGHTA and CDR2 is FQGNSA. The CDR3 coding sequence is TGTGCCAGCAGCCCAAGGGGGGGCGGGGCTCTCCCAGATACGCAGTATTTT. Its translation is CASSPRGGGALPDTQYF.

CDR3 nucleotides: TGTGCCAGCAGTCTAAACACCGGGGAGCTGTTTTTT. Amino acids: CASSLNTGELFF. The rearrangement joins TRBV6-2 or TRBV6-3 to TRBJ2-2; D gene ambiguous. The germline CDR1 and CDR2 sequences are MNHEY and SVGEGT. V was trimmed by 5 bases and J by 2 bases, leaving 3 bases between them. This CDR3 is built from 12 residues.

This clone was seen once. The chain uses TRBV6-5 and TRBJ2-2; 7 bases align to TRBD1. The V gene end was trimmed by 6 bases and the J gene end by 3 bases; junction bases not matched to a gene: 4. The germline gives CDR1 MNHEY, CDR2 SVGAGI. This CDR3 contains 14 residues. The chain's CDR3 is CASSPGQHTGELFF. DNA of the CDR3: TGTGCCAGCAGCCCGGGACAGCACACCGGGGAGCTGTTTTTT.

For the CDR3, the DNA is TGCGCCAGCAGCCAAGAAGGGAGGGTGGGCACAGATACGCAGTATTTT. Translation: CASSQEGRVGTDTQYF. V gene TRBV4-3 combines with J gene TRBJ2-3; 7 nucleotides line up with TRBD2. This CDR3 region has 16 residues. V lost 0 bases, J lost 1 base, and 4 bases stayed unmatched. The germline V gene has CDR1 LGHNA and CDR2 YSLEER.

This chain joins TRBV28 and TRBJ2-7; 9 nucleotides align to TRBD2. V trimming: 4 bases; J trimming: 2 bases; junction bases outside the gene matches: 6. This CDR3 is built from 15 residues. Germline-derived CDR1 and CDR2 are MDHEN and SYDVKM. CDR3 region: CASSSGSGGAYEQYF. CDR3 bases: TGTGCCAGCAGTTCGGGTAGCGGGGGAGCCTACGAGCAGTACTTC. The whole variable domain, filled in from reference TRBV28 and TRBJ2-7, reads DVKVTQSSRYLVKRTGEKVFLECVQDMDHENMFWYRQDPGLGLRLIYFSYDVKMKEKGDIPEGYSVSREKKERFSLILESASTNQTSMYLCASSSGSGGAYEQYFGPGTRLTVT.

This chain joins TRBV9 and TRBJ1-1, with a weak D call TRBD1 (5 bases). V dropped 3 bases and J dropped 2 bases, with 14 bases sitting between them. The CDR3 is 15 residues long. Germline CDR1 is SGDLS and CDR2 is YYNGEE. In DNA form, the CDR3 reads TGTGCCAGCAGCGACCGAGCAGGGATAAACACTGAAGCTTTCTTT. As protein: CASSDRAGINTEAFF. Filled out from reference TRBV9 and TRBJ1-1, the complete variable domain reads DSGVTQTPKHLITATGQRVTLRCSPRSGDLSVYWYQQSLDQGLQFLIQYYNGEERAKGNILERFSAQQFPDLHSELNLSSLELGDSALYFCASSDRAGINTEAFFGQGTRLTVV.

The V and J genes are TRBV7-2 and TRBJ2-1; D possibly corresponds to TRBD2 (6 bases). The germline CDR1 and CDR2 sequences are SGHTA and FQGNSA. V was clipped by 4 bases and J by 0 bases, with 10 bases between them. This CDR3 region has 15 residues. CDR3 amino acids: CASSWDFSSYNEQFF. CDR3 DNA: TGTGCCAGCAGCTGGGACTTCAGCTCCTACAATGAGCAGTTCTTC. The full variable domain, with the rest looked up from reference TRBV7-2 and TRBJ2-1, is GAGVSQSPSNKVTEKGKDVELRCDPISGHTALYWYRQSLGQGLEFLIYFQGNSAPDKSGLPSDRFSAERTGGSVSTLTIQRTQQEDSAVYLCASSWDFSSYNEQFFGPGTRLTVL.

The CDR3 DNA reads TGTGCCAGCAGCCCCGAGGCTACTACAACTAATGAAAAACTGTTTTTT. Translated, it gives CASSPEATTTNEKLFF. The chain recombines TRBV7-9 with TRBJ1-4, with unresolved D. In germline, CDR1 is SEHNR, CDR2 FQNEAQ (reference sequence). V lost 5 bases to trimming and J lost 0 bases, with 13 bases between them. CDR3 length equals 16 residues.

The J gene is TRBJ2-3, the V gene TRBV7-2; D is possibly TRBD1 (5 bases). Germline CDR1 is SGHTA and CDR2 is FQGNSA. The germline V and J ends were trimmed by 4 bases and 2 bases, with 16 bases remaining between them. There are 16 residues in the CDR3. Written as DNA, the CDR3 is TGTGCCAGCAGCTCTAGGGGCAGGGCTACCACAGATACGCAGTATTTT. It encodes CASSSRGRATTDTQYF.

This chain connects TRBV27 to TRBJ2-1, with D tentatively TRBD2 (6 bases). Germline V lookup: CDR1 MNHEY, CDR2 SMNVEV (reference sequence). CDR3 length: 13 amino acids. V lost 8 bases and J 8 bases, leaving 16 bases between the germline ends. The CDR3 DNA reads TGTGCCAGCCGGCTCGGGAGATATTATGAGCAGTTCTTC. It translates to CASRLGRYYEQFF.

The chain joins TRBV7-2 to TRBJ1-5; TRBD1 matches 7 bases. Unmatched junction bases numbered 10, after V lost 5 bases and J lost 6 bases. This CDR3 contains 15 residues. Per the germline V gene, CDR1 is SGHTA and CDR2 is FQGNSA. The CDR3: CASSPDRSGVQPQHF. The DNA of the CDR3 is TGTGCCAGCAGCCCGGACAGGTCGGGGGTTCAGCCCCAGCATTTT.

The chain employs TRBV6-2 or TRBV6-3 and TRBJ2-1; TRBD2 might be the D (5 bases). The germline V gene has CDR1 MNHEY and CDR2 SVGEGT. V lost 6 bases, J lost 10 bases, and 13 bases lay in between. The CDR3 is 12 residues long. The CDR3: CASSWRWEEQFF. CDR3 coding DNA: TGTGCCAGCAGCTGGAGATGGGAGGAGCAGTTCTTC.

The chain is built from TRBV28 and TRBJ1-1; D unresolved. The CDR3 spans 15 residues. V dropped 4 bases and J dropped 1 base, with 13 bases sitting between them. Germline loops: CDR1 MDHEN, CDR2 SYDVKM. Here the CDR3 reads CASSSPSAGNTEAFF. CDR3 nucleotides: TGTGCCAGCAGTTCCCCGTCCGCCGGGAACACTGAAGCTTTCTTT.

This sequence joins TRBV6-2 or TRBV6-3 and TRBJ2-1, with TRBD2 identical over 7 bases. The CDR3 runs to 15 residues. Germline CDR1 reads MNHEY; CDR2 reads SVGEGT. V lost 6 bases and J lost 7; bases outside the gene matches: 12. The CDR3 sequence: CASSGGWRELNEQFF. For the CDR3, the DNA is TGTGCCAGCAGCGGTGGGTGGCGGGAGCTGAATGAGCAGTTCTTC.

The chain couples TRBV9 to TRBJ2-2; 9 positions match TRBD1. Germline lookup yields CDR1 SGDLS and CDR2 YYNGEE. The length of the CDR3 is 16 residues. The J segment lost 4 bases and the V segment lost 2 bases, leaving 6 bases of the junction unmatched. The CDR3 DNA follows: TGTGCCAGCAGCGTCCCAACGGACAGGGGCACCGGGGAGCTGTTTTTT. Translated: CASSVPTDRGTGELFF.

J is TRBJ2-3 and V is TRBV27; 8 bases agree with TRBD1. Germline V gene data show CDR1 as MNHEY and CDR2 as SMNVEV (reference sequence). The CDR3 spans 15 residues. Unmatched junction bases numbered 4, after V lost 3 bases and J lost 2 bases. The CDR3: CASSFRDRHTDTQYF. CDR3 coding DNA: TGTGCCAGCAGTTTCCGGGACAGGCACACAGATACGCAGTATTTT.

The chain joins TRBV28 to TRBJ2-1, with D uncertain. Between the trimmed V and J ends, which lost 4 bases and 0 bases, there was a span of 13 bases. Per germline, CDR1 MDHEN and CDR2 SYDVKM. This CDR3 region has 16 residues. The CDR3 loop reads CASSSPVASSYNEQFF. CDR3 in DNA: TGTGCCAGCAGTTCCCCCGTAGCTAGCTCCTACAATGAGCAGTTCTTC.

The CDR3 sequence is CASSLTGTSGWGQYF. The CDR3 coding sequence is TGTGCCAGCAGCCTCACCGGGACTAGCGGATGGGGGCAGTACTTC. The chain employs TRBV7-2 and TRBJ2-7, with 11 bases matching TRBD2. There are 15 residues in the CDR3. V dropped 5 bases and J dropped 9; count of bases not matched to a gene: 12. Per the germline V gene, CDR1 is SGHTA and CDR2 is FQGNSA.